The text below deals with one T cell receptor beta chain. The source of the sample is a study of blood T cell repertoires in COVID-19. The age range of participants was roughly 18 to 90 years, with residence in under 25 US areas. Self-reported history from a screening survey and questionnaire set each donor's cohort. Among Cohort 3 donors, those recovered had two negative PCRs, clearance, or symptom resolution. In the original analysis: Amplification of reference gene primers was used by the study to estimate nucleated cell counts. The table came from immunoSEQ multiplex PCR; TCRdb's copy has only in-frame clones and leaves some out. V, J and clone size were drawn from that table, and D and trimming were deduced from the DNA. Of a few hundred thousand clones in the sample, less than 90% were seen once. The CDR3 consists of 12 residues. Trimming took 4 bases from V and 1 from J, leaving 7 bases between them. The germline gives CDR1 SQVTM, CDR2 ANQGSEA.

The rearrangement uses TRBV29-1 and TRBJ1-1; D not resolved. The sequence was obtained from a woman in her 50s who had recovered from COVID-19. Input material: PBMCs or T cells enriched from blood (not recorded which). The CDR3 DNA reads TGCAGCGTTGGGTACGGGAACACTGAAGCTTTCTTT. Its protein is CSVGYGNTEAFF.